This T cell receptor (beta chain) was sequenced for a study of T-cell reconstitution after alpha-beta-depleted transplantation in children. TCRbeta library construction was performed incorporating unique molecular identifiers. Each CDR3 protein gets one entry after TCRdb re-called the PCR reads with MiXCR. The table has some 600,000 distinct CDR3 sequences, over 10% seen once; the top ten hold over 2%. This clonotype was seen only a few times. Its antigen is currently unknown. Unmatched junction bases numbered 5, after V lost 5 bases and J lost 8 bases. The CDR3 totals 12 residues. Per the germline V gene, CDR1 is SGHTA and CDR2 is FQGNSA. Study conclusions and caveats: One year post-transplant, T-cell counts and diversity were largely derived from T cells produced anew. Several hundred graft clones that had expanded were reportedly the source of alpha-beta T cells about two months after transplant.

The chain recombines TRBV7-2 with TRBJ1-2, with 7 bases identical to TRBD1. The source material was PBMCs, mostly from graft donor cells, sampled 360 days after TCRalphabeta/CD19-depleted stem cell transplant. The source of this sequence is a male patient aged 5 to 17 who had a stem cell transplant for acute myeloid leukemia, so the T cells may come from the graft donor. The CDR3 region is CASSVQGLGYTF. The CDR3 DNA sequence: TGTGCCAGCAGCGTACAGGGGTTAGGCTACACCTTC.